These T cell receptor beta chains were read from a single sample in a study of PD-1 blockade in classical Hodgkin lymphoma. Generated by immunoSEQ multiplex PCR, the TCRdb table keeps only in-frame clones and is missing some. The sample includes about 85,000 clones, 90% seen only once; the top ten take under 3.5%. The sample consisted of peripheral blood mononuclear cells (PBMCs), taken before the fourth cycle of nivolumab. These TCRs come from a human donor with classical Hodgkin lymphoma. The CDR3 runs from the conserved cysteine through the conserved F or W. A D gene is named only where the DNA matches it firmly. Where a row states a size, it is once, few, many or the class of an expanded clone; other rows omit it.

cdr3_nt: TGTGCCAGCAGCTGGGAGAGGACGGCTGGAAACACCATATATTTT
cdr3_aa: CASSWERTAGNTIYF
j_call: TRBJ1-3
cdr3_length: 15
d_call: -
clone_size: -
v_call: TRBV11-2

cdr3_nt: TGTGCCAGCAGCCCTATCCACAATGAGCAGTTCTTC
cdr3_aa: CASSPIHNEQFF
j_call: TRBJ2-1
cdr3_length: 12
d_call: -
clone_size: -
v_call: TRBV5-4

cdr3_nt: TGCGCCAGCAGCTTCACAGGGACCCGGTGGGGAAACACCATATATTTT
cdr3_aa: CASSFTGTRWGNTIYF
j_call: TRBJ1-3
cdr3_length: 16
d_call: -
clone_size: -
v_call: TRBV5-1

cdr3_nt: TGTGCCAGCAGCGTCCCAAAACGACAGGGCACGGGCTCCTACAATGAGCAGTTCTTC
cdr3_aa: CASSVPKRQGTGSYNEQFF
j_call: TRBJ2-1
cdr3_length: 19
d_call: -
clone_size: -
v_call: TRBV21-1

cdr3_nt: TGTGCCATCAGTGACGGAGGTACCTATGGCTACACCTTC
cdr3_aa: CAISDGGTYGYTF
j_call: TRBJ1-2
cdr3_length: 13
d_call: -
clone_size: medium-sized
v_call: TRBV10-3

cdr3_nt: TGTGCCAGCAGCAACAGACAGGGGCCCCACTATGGCTACACCTTC
cdr3_aa: CASSNRQGPHYGYTF
j_call: TRBJ1-2
cdr3_length: 15
d_call: TRBD1
clone_size: -
v_call: TRBV2

cdr3_nt: TGTGCCAGCAGTGAGGACAGTTGGAATGAGCAGTTCTTC
cdr3_aa: CASSEDSWNEQFF
j_call: TRBJ2-1
cdr3_length: 13
d_call: -
clone_size: -
v_call: TRBV6-1

cdr3_nt: TGCGCCAGCAGCTTTAATACTGAAGCTTTCTTT
cdr3_aa: CASSFNTEAFF
j_call: TRBJ1-1
cdr3_length: 11
d_call: -
clone_size: -
v_call: TRBV5-1

cdr3_nt: TGTGCCAGCAGCTTGGTAGGGACAGTCGGGGACACTGAAGCTTTCTTT
cdr3_aa: CASSLVGTVGDTEAFF
j_call: TRBJ1-1
cdr3_length: 16
d_call: TRBD1
clone_size: once
v_call: TRBV5-8

cdr3_nt: TGTGCCAGCAGTTGGACTAGCGGGGCTAGCACAGATACGCAGTATTTT
cdr3_aa: CASSWTSGASTDTQYF
j_call: TRBJ2-3
cdr3_length: 16
d_call: TRBD2
clone_size: -
v_call: TRBV6-5

cdr3_nt: TGTGCCCTGGCCAGCACCTTAGGGGTTACCGGGGAGCTGTTTTTT
cdr3_aa: CALASTLGVTGELFF
j_call: TRBJ2-2
cdr3_length: 15
d_call: -
clone_size: once
v_call: TRBV7-9

cdr3_nt: TGCGCCAGCAGCCAAGAGGAGGCTGGGCAGCGGGGCTACGAGCAGTACTTC
cdr3_aa: CASSQEEAGQRGYEQYF
j_call: TRBJ2-7
cdr3_length: 17
d_call: TRBD2
clone_size: -
v_call: TRBV4-1

cdr3_nt: TGTGCCAGCGGACTAGCGGGGGCTAATGAGCAGTTCTTC
cdr3_aa: CASGLAGANEQFF
j_call: TRBJ2-1
cdr3_length: 13
d_call: TRBD2
clone_size: -
v_call: TRBV2

cdr3_nt: TGTGCCAGCAGTGATAGGGCAGCGATGAACACTGAAGCTTTCTTT
cdr3_aa: CASSDRAAMNTEAFF
j_call: TRBJ1-1
cdr3_length: 15
d_call: -
clone_size: -
v_call: TRBV6-1

cdr3_nt: TGCAGCGTTGAGGCCTCCTACGAGCAGTACTTC
cdr3_aa: CSVEASYEQYF
j_call: TRBJ2-7
cdr3_length: 11
d_call: -
clone_size: -
v_call: TRBV29-1

cdr3_nt: TGTGCCATCAACGGCGGGGCTCACAATGAGCAGTTCTTC
cdr3_aa: CAINGGAHNEQFF
j_call: TRBJ2-1
cdr3_length: 13
d_call: -
clone_size: -
v_call: TRBV10-3

cdr3_nt: TGTGCCAGCAGCACAGACTCCGGGACACCGTACGAGCAGTACTTC
cdr3_aa: CASSTDSGTPYEQYF
j_call: TRBJ2-7
cdr3_length: 15
d_call: -
clone_size: -
v_call: TRBV7-3